What follows are 14 T cell receptor beta chains derived from one specimen sequenced in a study of identical twins. TCRdb itself ran the 5' RACE reads through MiXCR, one entry per CDR3 protein. The repertoire holds 350,000 to 500,000 distinct CDR3 sequences, with around 20% as singletons. The sample taken for sequencing was naive T cells sorted from blood. The receptor set was obtained from a man aged 50 to 59 in good health.

This clonotype occurred many times. The CDR3, as DNA: TGCGCCAGCAGCTTGGGACAGGTCTACAATGAGCAGTTCTTC. Protein sequence: CASSLGQVYNEQFF. The chain carries TRBV5-1 and TRBJ2-1, with a tentative D call TRBD1 (6 bases). The germline V gene encodes CDR1 SGHRS and CDR2 YFSETQ. The V end lost 0 bases, the J end lost 3 bases, and 7 bases lay between the germline ends. CDR3 length: 14 amino acids.

Details on this clonotype: A read error may explain this, as a much larger clone is one base away. V and J are TRBV19 and TRBJ1-5; 7 bases are shared with TRBD1. CDR1 is LNHDA, CDR2 SQIVND, per germline (reference sequence). The CDR3 loop spans 14 amino acids. Here the CDR3 reads CASRGQVTNQSQHF. CDR3 nucleotides: TGTGCCAGTAGAGGACAGGTCACCAATCAGTCCCAGCATTTT.

The J gene is TRBJ2-1, the V gene TRBV4-3; D is uncertain. V was trimmed by 2 bases and J by 4 bases, leaving 15 bases between them. This CDR3 is 16 amino acids long. Germline V gene data show CDR1 as LGHNA and CDR2 as YSLEER. The CDR3 DNA sequence: TGCGCCAGCAGCCAAAATGTCCGGGTCGTTTACAATGAGCAGTTCTTC. It yields the protein CASSQNVRVVYNEQFF.

The table lists this clonotype with many counts. V is TRBV11-2 and J is TRBJ2-7, with D unresolved. This CDR3 is 15 amino acids long. Trimming removed 0 bases at V and 2 bases at J, with 11 bases between. Germline lookup yields CDR1 SGHAT and CDR2 FQNNGV. CDR3 coding DNA: TGTGCCAGCAGCTTAGATTCGGGCAAAACCTACGAGCAGTACTTC. Translated, it gives CASSLDSGKTYEQYF.

This clonotype was seen only a few times. This chain joins TRBV18 and TRBJ1-2; 9 bases are a match to TRBD1. With V trimmed by 3 bases and J by 8 bases, 4 bases remained unmatched. The germline gives CDR1 KGHSH, CDR2 LQKENI. This CDR3 has 13 residues. The CDR3 sequence is CASSPDRGWGYTF. CDR3 DNA sequence: TGTGCCAGCTCACCGGACAGGGGCTGGGGCTACACCTTC.

The rearrangement joins TRBV3-1 to TRBJ2-3; D possibly corresponds to TRBD1 (6 bases). This CDR3 comprises 15 residues. The V and J ends lost 0 bases and 5 bases respectively, with 12 bases between them. The V gene's germline CDR1 is LGHDT and CDR2 YNNKEL (reference sequence). The CDR3: CASSQDTGMRDTQYF. In DNA form, the CDR3 reads TGTGCCAGCAGCCAAGATACAGGGATGAGAGATACGCAGTATTTT.

Ten or more counts support this clonotype. The chain uses TRBV5-1 and TRBJ2-1; TRBD2 matches at 14 bases. With 2 bases clipped from V and 15 bases from J, the junction kept 10 bases outside the gene matches. The CDR3 has 15 residues. Germline V gives CDR1 SGHRS, CDR2 YFSETQ. The CDR3 DNA follows: TGCGCCAGCAGCTTCGGACTAGCGGGAGGAAGTTATCGGTTCTTC. Its translation: CASSFGLAGGSYRFF. The full variable domain, in which reference TRBV5-1 and TRBJ2-1 provide the parts outside the CDR3, is KAGVTQTPRYLIKTRGQQVTLSCSPISGHRSVSWYQQTPGQGLQFLFEYFSETQRNKGNFPGRFSGRQFSNSRSEMNVSTLELGDSALYLCASSFGLAGGSYRFFGPGTRLTVL.

This clonotype showed up many times. The CDR3 loop reads CSVIPPRAKNIQYF. CDR3 coding DNA: TGCAGCGTGATACCTCCGAGGGCCAAAAACATTCAGTACTTC. The chain combines TRBV29-1 with TRBJ2-4; D gene ambiguous. The CDR3 spans 14 residues. Between the trimmed V and J ends, which lost 6 bases and 1 base, there was a span of 13 bases. Germline V CDR1 and CDR2: SQVTM, ANQGSEA.

This clonotype has more than one count but fewer than ten. This chain joins TRBV9 and TRBJ2-3, with 10 bases fitting TRBD2. The CDR3 sequence is 16 residues long. Germline CDR1 SGDLS, CDR2 YYNGEE. Trimming removed 8 bases from V and 5 bases from J; junction bases left unmatched: 14. The CDR3 protein is CASTESPGLALDTQYF. In nucleotides, the CDR3 is TGTGCCAGTACGGAATCACCGGGACTAGCGTTAGATACGCAGTATTTT.

This clonotype has a handful of counts. The V and J genes are TRBV11-2 and TRBJ2-3, with 9 nucleotides matching TRBD2. V gave up 2 bases and J gave up 2 bases; unmatched junction bases: 11. Looked up from germline, CDR1 is SGHAT and CDR2 is FQNNGV. There are 18 residues in the CDR3. CDR3 nucleotide sequence: TGTGCCAGCAGCTTAAAATCACGGCGGGGGGGCAACACAGATACGCAGTATTTT. This sequence encodes CASSLKSRRGGNTDTQYF.

Regarding this clonotype: A junction end diverges from the germline sequence, so it may reflect a read error. The rearrangement links TRBV15 to TRBJ2-1; 9 nucleotides line up with TRBD2. Germline lookup yields CDR1 LNHNV and CDR2 YYDKDF (reference sequence). The CDR3 is 14 residues long. CDR3 nucleotides: TGTGCCACCAGAAGAGCGGGGGGCTACAATGAGCAGTTCTTC. Protein sequence: CATRRAGGYNEQFF.

The chain links TRBV6-1 to TRBJ2-2; D ambiguous. The CDR3 length is 12 residues. V gave up 6 bases and J gave up 5 bases, with 7 bases separating them. The V gene's germline CDR1 is MNHNS and CDR2 SASEGT. This CDR3 reads CASRYRTGELFF. CDR3 sequence (DNA): TGTGCCAGCAGATACCGAACCGGGGAGCTGTTTTTT.

This clonotype was counted only a few times. The V and J genes are TRBV4-1 and TRBJ2-1, with a possible D match to TRBD2 (6 bases). CDR3 length equals 16 residues. CDR1 is MGHRA, CDR2 YSYEKL, per germline. V shed 1 base and J shed 1 base, with 11 bases lying between them. The CDR3 loop is CASSQVGGKSYNEQFF. CDR3 bases: TGCGCCAGCAGCCAAGTTGGCGGGAAATCCTACAATGAGCAGTTCTTC.

This clonotype appeared a few times. The chain has TRBV4-3 and TRBJ2-7; possibly TRBD1 for D (5 bases). Germline assignment: CDR1 LGHNA and CDR2 YSLEER. The germline V and J ends were trimmed by 0 bases and 2 bases, with 8 bases remaining between them. CDR3 length: 14 amino acids. The CDR3 nucleotides read TGCGCCAGCAGCCAAGATGTAGGGGCCTACGAGCAGTACTTC. This sequence encodes CASSQDVGAYEQYF.